Listed below are T cell receptor beta chains from one sample, sequenced in a study of control samples from healthy donors and cancer patients. This table comes from immunoSEQ multiplex PCR, and its TCRdb copy is limited to in-frame clones, with some not included. The sample yields some 95,000 clones, around three quarters seen once. Sequencing was carried out using blood. The receptors originated from a woman aged 25-40 years in good health. Each CDR3 is given without its conserved first and last residue. Clone size is stated in some rows and not others, as once, few, many or a class when expanded.

v_call clone_size cdr3_aa
TRBV6-6 - ASSYPNSPLH
TRBV5-3 once ARSPGLAEGQPQH
TRBV30 - AWSVPPGKDSPLH
TRBV6-5 - ASSSAFMGTEAF
TRBV30 - AWIPGRTQAF
TRBV5-1 few ASSSAVVGQETQY
TRBV6-2/TRBV6-3 - ASSYSLVNQPQH
TRBV3-1/TRBV3-2 - ASSQLQGPSAF
TRBV19 - ASSITREGPSGNTIY
TRBV7-3 - ASSLRPGADQY
TRBV6-6 once ASSNPGAASEKLF
TRBV4-3 - ASSLGGTGITGELF
TRBV4-1 - ASSQVLGDTQY
TRBV14 - ASSPHRGGYGYT
TRBV29-1 - SVVPSQETQY
TRBV29-1 - SVEVFGPMNTEAF
TRBV19 - ASYGPLNTEAF
TRBV5-4 - ASSLDRGLARGGQF
TRBV15 - ATSRATGNNYGYT
TRBV4-3 once ASSQEATRYEQY
TRBV6-5 - ATRNRASNSPLH
TRBV19 - ASRDRAAGELF
TRBV18 - ASSPGNLGGGGEQY
TRBV29-1 - SARTSGGTDTQY
TRBV19 - ASSDPGQGHGYT
TRBV3-1/TRBV3-2 - ASSQERGLSTDTQY
TRBV10-3 many AISGNEGSGYT
TRBV5-6 - ASSTGQGAWPYNSPLH
TRBV10-3 - AISAGTSGDTQY
TRBV28 few ASSRLLNTEAF
TRBV29-1 few SVDRSDAGYT
TRBV7-2 few ASSLHIGGGKLF
TRBV5-4 - ASSIEDRMETQY
TRBV19 - ASSSDLRGGTDTQY
TRBV7-2 few ASSGSGGRTDTQY
TRBV7-8 once ASSLARQGAREKLF
TRBV4-3 - ASSQEILGDRVLF